This TCR beta chain appears in the sequencing data of a study of OX40 agonist ivuxolimab in advanced cancers. Study context: Treatment received earlier with anti-PD-1, anti-PD-L1 or anti-CTLA-4 agents was allowed, and over 30% had some.

The investigators sampled blood at baseline, at cycle 4 day 1, and at cycle 7 day 1. This clone was seen a single time. Its antigen is still unknown. Data came from immunoSEQ multiplex PCR; TCRdb stores just in-frame clones and leaves some out. The sample comprises over 50,000 clones, over 80% of which are singletons, and approximately 23% rests with the top ten. Study-wide results and caveats: Among patients with partial responses at 0.1-3.0 mg/kg, clonal expansion was among the lowest. More expanded clones were seen, on average, in CD8+ T cells than in CD4+.

This CDR3 spans 15 amino acids. J lost 4 bases, V lost 5 bases, and 5 bases had no gene match. The V gene's germline CDR1 is MNHEY and CDR2 SVGAGI. The sequenced sample was CD4+ or CD8+ T cells sorted from blood, obtained in a trial of the OX40 agonist ivuxolimab. This sequence originates from an adult with an advanced solid tumor such as melanoma, head and neck, liver or kidney cancer. The gene calls are TRBV6-5 and TRBJ2-1; 10 bases agree with TRBD2. The CDR3 nucleotides are TGTGCCAGCAGTCTACTAGCGGGGTTTTACAATGAGCAGTTCTTC. Translated: CASSLLAGFYNEQFF.